This T cell receptor (beta chain) was captured in a study of shared clonotypes between healthy human individuals. The data were produced by immunoSEQ multiplex PCR, yet TCRdb's version contains in-frame clones alone and is incomplete. This sample has roughly 400,000 clones, with roughly 96% found just once. V shed 0 bases and J shed 4 bases, with 9 bases lying between them. Germline V CDR1 and CDR2: GTSNPN, SVGIG (reference sequence). The length of the CDR3 is 13 residues. This receptor was taken from a man aged 30-40 years in good health. The V gene is TRBV30, the J gene TRBJ1-2; no clear D. Sequencing was done on a sample of memory CD8+ T cells sorted from blood. Regarding subset: CD45RO+ cells pooled with CCR7-negative TemRA cells. The CDR3, as DNA: TGTGCCTGGAGTGTACGTTGGACCTATGGCTACACCTTC. This encodes CAWSVRWTYGYTF.